One sample yielded the 20 T cell receptor beta chains listed below, sequenced in a study of T cells in Graves' hyperthyroidism and ophthalmopathy. There were TCR beta CDR3 regions amplified from RNA transcripts. First-round RT-PCR targeting the TCR CDR3 was performed with the HTBI primer set. One entry per CDR3 protein results from TCRdb running MiXCR on the multiplex PCR reads. Of almost 600,000 distinct CDR3 sequences listed, more than 45% were seen once; the top ten hold about 8%. The specimen sequenced was peripheral blood or thyroid tissue (not recorded which). The receptors come from a woman under 30 with Graves' hyperthyroidism.

With regard to this clonotype: One base away lies a much larger clone, so this may be a sequencing read error. The chain couples TRBV9 to TRBJ2-5, with D perhaps given as TRBD1 or TRBD2 (7 bases each). Germline lookup yields CDR1 SGDLS and CDR2 YYNGEE. This CDR3 contains 15 residues. V lost 4 bases and J 4 bases, leaving 17 bases between the germline ends. The CDR3, as DNA: TGTGCCAGCAGCATAGGGGGCGGGAGTTCAGAGACCCAGTACTTC. Encoded protein: CASSIGGGSSETQYF. The complete variable domain, with remaining parts taken from reference TRBV9 and TRBJ2-5, reads DSGVTQTPKHLITATGQRVTLRCSPRSGDLSVYWYQQSLDQGLQFLIQYYNGEERAKGNILERFSAQQFPDLHSELNLSSLELGDSALYFCASSIGGGSSETQYFGPGTRLLVL.

The genes are TRBV10-3 and TRBJ2-7; 16 nucleotides align to TRBD2. V lost 4 bases to trimming and J lost 0 bases; unmatched junction nucleotides: 12. The germline V gene encodes CDR1 ENHRY and CDR2 SYGVKD. This CDR3 has 20 amino acids. CDR3 sequence (DNA): TGTGCCATCAGTGCAAGAGACCCGGGACTAGCGGGAGGGCCCTCCTACGAGCAGTACTTC. This sequence encodes CAISARDPGLAGGPSYEQYF.

The table lists this clonotype with a few counts. The chain joins TRBV9 to TRBJ2-7; 13 bases match TRBD2. V was clipped by 3 bases and J by 6 bases; unmatched bases: 6. Germline loops: CDR1 SGDLS, CDR2 YYNGEE. CDR3 length equals 15 residues. The CDR3 DNA reads as TGTGCCAGCAGCGAGGGACTAGCGGGAATGTTCGAGCAGTACTTC. This gives the protein CASSEGLAGMFEQYF.

Ten or more counts support this clonotype. The chain joins TRBV20-1 to TRBJ2-5; D gene uncertain. The V end lost 6 bases, the J end lost 1 base, and 6 bases lay between the germline ends. Germline V gives CDR1 DFQATT, CDR2 SNEGSKA (reference sequence). The CDR3 sequence is 11 residues long. Written as DNA, the CDR3 is TGCAGTGCCGAACCCCAAGAGACCCAGTACTTC. Its translation is CSAEPQETQYF.

The rearrangement joins TRBV2 to TRBJ2-5; D perhaps matches TRBD1 (5 bases). The V end was cut by 8 bases, the J end by 4 bases, with 17 bases between. The CDR3 covers 14 residues. The germline V gene has CDR1 SNHLY and CDR2 FYNNEI. CDR3 in DNA: TGTGCCAGCTTAGATCGGGCAGGGCGAGAGACCCAGTACTTC. It translates to CASLDRAGRETQYF.

In the case of this clonotype: A much larger clone differs from this one at a single base, so this may be a read error. The chain is built from TRBV2 and TRBJ2-7, with TRBD2 matching over 8 bases. Losses at the gene ends were 2 bases for V and 2 bases for J; bases not matched to a gene: 8. The CDR3 covers 16 residues. The germline V gene has CDR1 SNHLY and CDR2 FYNNEI. CDR3: CASSEFSGISPYEQYF. Written as DNA, the CDR3 is TGTGCCAGCAGTGAATTTAGCGGGATATCCCCCTACGAGCAGTACTTC. The whole variable domain, filled in from reference TRBV2 and TRBJ2-7, reads EPEVTQTPSHQVTQMGQEVILRCVPISNHLYFYWYRQILGQKVEFLVSFYNNEISEKSEIFDDQFSVERPDGSNFTLKIRSTKLEDSAMYFCASSEFSGISPYEQYFGPGTRLTVT.

This clonotype was counted ten times or more. This chain links TRBV9 with TRBJ2-2, with unresolved D. The V end lost 2 bases, the J end lost 4 bases, and 6 bases lay between the germline ends. This CDR3 is built from 13 residues. Germline CDR1 and CDR2: SGDLS and YYNGEE. The CDR3 loop is CASSVAGTGELFF. CDR3 in DNA: TGTGCCAGCAGCGTCGCTGGCACCGGGGAGCTGTTTTTT.

The chain links TRBV29-1 to TRBJ1-2; 9 nucleotides line up with TRBD1. The CDR3 covers 13 residues. The V segment lost 3 bases and the J segment 8 bases; nucleotides outside the gene matches: 7. CDR1 is SQVTM and CDR2 is ANQGSEA in the germline V gene. The CDR3 DNA follows: TGCAGCGTTGAGGGGGACAGGGCGAACGGCTACACCTTC. Protein sequence: CSVEGDRANGYTF.

This clonotype occurred once. The chain links TRBV7-6 to TRBJ2-1, with D possibly matching TRBD2 (6 bases). This CDR3 has 14 amino acids. Germline CDR1 SGHVS, CDR2 FNYEAQ. V was cut by 3 bases and J by 8 bases, with 14 bases left in between. The CDR3 DNA reads TGTGCCAGCAGCTTTGTGGAGGGGTTAGATGAGCAGTTCTTC. Translation gives CASSFVEGLDEQFF.

The rearrangement links TRBV10-3 to TRBJ1-2, with 9 bases aligning to TRBD1. V shed 8 bases, J shed 2 bases, and the junction held 6 bases outside the gene matches. Germline CDR1 reads ENHRY; CDR2 reads SYGVKD. CDR3 length: 14 amino acids. For the CDR3, the DNA is TGTGCCATCGGTTCGGGACAGGGCAACTATGGCTACACCTTC. Residues: CAIGSGQGNYGYTF.

The table lists this clonotype with many counts. The J gene is TRBJ2-5, the V gene TRBV4-2; D call uncertain. Germline CDR1 LGHNA, CDR2 YNFKEQ. V lost 1 base and J 1 base, leaving 13 bases between the germline ends. The CDR3 spans 16 residues. The CDR3 sequence: CASSQGWTRGQETQYF. The CDR3 coding sequence is TGTGCCAGCAGCCAAGGCTGGACGCGCGGCCAAGAGACCCAGTACTTC.

This clonotype was counted ten times or more. The gene calls are TRBV28 and TRBJ2-7, with unresolved D. The V end lost 1 base, the J end lost 0 bases, and 10 bases lay between the germline ends. This CDR3 spans 15 amino acids. The germline V gene has CDR1 MDHEN and CDR2 SYDVKM. In nucleotides, the CDR3 is TGTGCCAGCAGTTTATTTCCCGACGGCTCCTACGAGCAGTACTTC. As protein: CASSLFPDGSYEQYF.

This clonotype was seen ten or more times. The CDR3, as DNA: TGTGCCAGCAGCCAAGACATCTCTGGAAACACCATATATTTT. This sequence encodes CASSQDISGNTIYF. V gene TRBV14 combines with J gene TRBJ1-3, with no clear D. Germline V lookup: CDR1 SGHDN, CDR2 FVKESK. The CDR3 runs to 14 residues. With 0 bases removed from V and 0 bases from J, the gap between germline ends came to 3 bases.

CDR3 bases: TGTGCCAGCAGCTTCGTGGGGGGCTCCTACAATGAGCAGTTCTTT. Protein product: CASSFVGGSYNEQFF. The chain recombines TRBV7-3 with TRBJ1-1; D is perhaps TRBD1 (6 bases). The germline gives CDR1 SGHTA, CDR2 FQGTGA. Trimming took off 3 bases at V and 14 bases at J, with 25 bases between the two ends. This CDR3 spans 15 amino acids.

The chain is built from TRBV5-1 and TRBJ1-2; TRBD1 is a possible D gene (6 bases). The CDR3 runs 16 residues. The germline V and J ends were trimmed by 3 bases and 3 bases, with 18 bases remaining between them. The germline CDR1 and CDR2 sequences are SGHRS and YFSETQ. CDR3 bases: TGCGCCAGCAGCTCCCCTCCCGACAGGCTGGACTATGGCTACACCTTC. It codes for CASSSPPDRLDYGYTF.

This chain links TRBV2 with TRBJ2-7; TRBD2 aligns across 10 bases. This CDR3 has 16 amino acids. Germline values: CDR1 SNHLY, CDR2 FYNNEI. Trimming at V came to 3 bases and at J to 3 bases, leaving 8 bases not matched to a gene. CDR3 nucleotide sequence: TGTGCCAGCAGTGAGAATCAACTAGCGGGGTTCTACGAGCAGTACTTC. Protein sequence: CASSENQLAGFYEQYF.

The chain recombines TRBV19 with TRBJ1-3; D is possibly TRBD1 (5 bases). The CDR3 is made up of 13 amino acids. Trimming cost V 6 bases and J 6 bases, with 12 bases left between them. Per the germline V gene, CDR1 is LNHDA and CDR2 is SQIVND (reference sequence). In DNA, the CDR3 is TGTGCCAGTAGCGCGGCGGGACCAAACACCATATATTTT. Its protein product is CASSAAGPNTIYF.

This clonotype was seen many times. CDR3 sequence reads: CASSLPATPETQYF. The CDR3 DNA sequence: TGTGCCAGCAGTCTACCGGCCACCCCAGAGACCCAGTACTTC. The rearrangement uses TRBV28 and TRBJ2-5; no firm D call. The CDR3 contains 14 residues. The germline V gene has CDR1 MDHEN and CDR2 SYDVKM. The V end was cut by 5 bases, the J end by 4 bases, with 14 bases between.

This clonotype was detected only a few times. This chain connects TRBV7-9 to TRBJ2-7, with a weak D call TRBD1 (5 bases). V lost 2 bases and J 5 bases, leaving 13 bases between the germline ends. Germline V lookup: CDR1 SEHNR, CDR2 FQNEAQ (reference sequence). The CDR3 is made up of 14 amino acids. CDR3 bases: TGTGCCAGCAGCTTAACGGCAGGGTTCCACGAGCAGTACTTC. It is translated as CASSLTAGFHEQYF.

CDR3: CASQTGGYSNQPQHF. Here the CDR3 DNA reads TGTGCCAGTCAAACAGGGGGCTATAGCAATCAGCCCCAGCATTTT. This chain links TRBV6-1 with TRBJ1-5, with 9 bases that match TRBD1. The CDR3 has 15 amino acids. With V trimmed by 9 bases and J by 0 bases, 6 bases remained unmatched. The germline V gene encodes CDR1 MNHNS and CDR2 SASEGT.